This entry is about one T cell receptor beta chain. Produced via immunoSEQ multiplex PCR; TCRdb's table is partial and in-frame only. The sample lists a few hundred thousand clones; about 83% were seen once. Regarding treatment: 15 to 20 received Ad26.COV2.S at low or high dose, single or two shots; roughly five received placebo; per-sample allocation not given. Following the first vaccine or placebo injection, samples were taken on day 63. The entry originates in a study of Ad26.COV2.S vaccination and SARS-CoV-2 variants. Study background: COV1001, an Ad26.COV2.S trial, supplied this vaccine-arm donor. Each vaccinee took Ad26.COV2.S intramuscularly, once or twice 56 days apart.

Trimming took off 4 bases at V and 0 bases at J, with 10 bases between the two ends. The CDR3 spans 14 residues. CDR1 is SNHLY and CDR2 is FYNNEI in the germline V gene. This sequence originates from a person between 18 and 59 years old who received the Ad26.COV2.S COVID-19 vaccine or a placebo. Sequenced material: peripheral blood, taken in a trial of Ad26.COV2.S vaccine versus placebo. The chain carries TRBV2 and TRBJ2-7; a possible D gene is TRBD1 (5 bases). As DNA, the CDR3 is TGTGCCAGCAGTGCCCGACAGAGCTCCTACGAGCAGTACTTC. Its translation is CASSARQSSYEQYF.